This T cell receptor (beta chain) was sequenced in a study of cytomegalovirus exposure and HLA in healthy donors. Study-wide background: A prior study identified approximately 110 million unique TCR beta sequences from roughly 170 million T cells.

Regarding the study as a whole: According to an earlier analysis, most TCR beta V segments yielded productive rearrangements about 90% or about 30% of the time. Upon later analysis, TCR association rates were observed to vary by HLA locus, being highest for DRB1 and lowest for HLA-C. Based on reports, TCR beta sequences accurately predicted HLA-A and HLA-B alleles for most subjects.

PCR employed 60 Vbeta and 13 Jbeta primers. TCRdb keeps only in-frame clones here, not all; method: immunoSEQ multiplex PCR. This repertoire includes 150,000 to 200,000 clones. Germline V gene lookup returns CDR1 MNHEY and CDR2 SMNVEV (reference sequence). The CDR3 runs 14 residues. V was trimmed by 6 bases and J by 3 bases, leaving 12 bases between them. About this clone itself: The antigen is undetermined.

The TCR comes from a man aged 25-40 years in good health and CMV-seronegative. The J gene is TRBJ1-5, the V gene TRBV27; D is possibly TRBD1 (6 bases). Sequences were obtained from PBMCs. The DNA of the CDR3 is TGTGCCAGCAGACCCACAGGGTTCAATCAGCCCCAGCATTTT. Its protein is CASRPTGFNQPQHF.